This T cell receptor beta chain was obtained from a study of CD8 T cells in Susac syndrome. Random hexamers served to reverse transcribe about 0.5 to 1 ug RNA. TCRdb reprocessed the immunoSEQ multiplex PCR reads via MiXCR and lists one record per CDR3 protein. The sample yields approximately 100,000 distinct CDR3 sequences, approximately 93% seen once. This CDR3 has 13 residues. The V gene's germline CDR1 is MNHEY and CDR2 SMNVEV (reference sequence). The ends were cut back, 6 bases at V and 5 bases at J, with 13 bases in the middle. Material: CD8+ T cells from PBMCs. The clonotype originates from a human donor with Susac syndrome. V gene TRBV27 combines with J gene TRBJ1-2; weak D call: TRBD1 (6 bases). The CDR3 sequence: CASSPQDSYGYTF. CDR3 nucleotides: TGTGCCAGCAGCCCCCAGGACAGTTATGGCTACACCTTC.